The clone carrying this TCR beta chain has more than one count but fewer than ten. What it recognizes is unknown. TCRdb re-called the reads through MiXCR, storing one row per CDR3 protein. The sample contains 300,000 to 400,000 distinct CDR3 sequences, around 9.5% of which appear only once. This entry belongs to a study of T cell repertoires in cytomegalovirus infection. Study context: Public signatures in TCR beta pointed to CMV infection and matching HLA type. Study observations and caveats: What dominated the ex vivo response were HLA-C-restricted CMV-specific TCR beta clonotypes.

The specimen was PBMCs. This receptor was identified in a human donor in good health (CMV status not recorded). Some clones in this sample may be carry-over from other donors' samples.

Here the CDR3 reads CASSIDTEAFF. The CDR3 DNA is TGTGCCAGCTCAATCGACACTGAAGCTTTCTTT. The gene calls are TRBV18 and TRBJ1-1; D remains unclear. This CDR3 has 11 residues. The germline V and J ends were trimmed by 5 bases and 3 bases, with 4 bases remaining between them. Per germline, CDR1 KGHSH and CDR2 LQKENI.